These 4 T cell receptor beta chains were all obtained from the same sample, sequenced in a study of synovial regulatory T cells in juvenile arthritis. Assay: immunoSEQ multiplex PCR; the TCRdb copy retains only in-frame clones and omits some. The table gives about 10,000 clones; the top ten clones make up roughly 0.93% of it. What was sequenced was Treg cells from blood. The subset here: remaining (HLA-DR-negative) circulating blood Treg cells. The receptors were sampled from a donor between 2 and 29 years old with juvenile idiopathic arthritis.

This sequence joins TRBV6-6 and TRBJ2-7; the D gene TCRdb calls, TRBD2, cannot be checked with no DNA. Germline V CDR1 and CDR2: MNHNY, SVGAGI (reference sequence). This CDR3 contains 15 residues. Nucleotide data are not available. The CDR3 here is CASSYSTGTSGFQYF.

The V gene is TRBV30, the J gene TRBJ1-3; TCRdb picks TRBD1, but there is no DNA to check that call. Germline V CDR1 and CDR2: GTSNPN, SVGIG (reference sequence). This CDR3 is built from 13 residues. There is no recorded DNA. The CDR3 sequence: CAWSGASGNTIYF.

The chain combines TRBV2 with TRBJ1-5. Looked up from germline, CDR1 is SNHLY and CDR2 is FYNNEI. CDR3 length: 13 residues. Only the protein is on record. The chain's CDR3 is CASSERGNQPQHF.

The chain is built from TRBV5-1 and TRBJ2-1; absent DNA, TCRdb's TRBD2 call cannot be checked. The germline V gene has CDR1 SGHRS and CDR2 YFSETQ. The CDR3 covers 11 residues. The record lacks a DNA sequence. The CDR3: CASRTLNEQFF. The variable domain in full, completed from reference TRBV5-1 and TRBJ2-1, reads KAGVTQTPRYLIKTRGQQVTLSCSPISGHRSVSWYQQTPGQGLQFLFEYFSETQRNKGNFPGRFSGRQFSNSRSEMNVSTLELGDSALYLCASRTLNEQFFGPGTRLTVL.